This TCR beta chain was captured in a study of T cell responses to AZD1222 COVID-19 vaccine. The CDR3 sequence is 17 residues long. Germline lookup yields CDR1 MNHEY and CDR2 SMNVEV (reference sequence). The V and J ends lost 5 bases and 7 bases, in that order; junction bases with no gene match: 16. The repertoire was sequenced with immunoSEQ multiplex PCR; TCRdb's copy has only in-frame clones and lacks some. The data show roughly 80,000 clones, roughly 85% seen once. The receptor was derived from an adult in good health. The rearrangement links TRBV27 to TRBJ2-5, with 10 bases fitting TRBD1. Sample: peripheral blood, taken on day 0 of AZD1222 vaccination. CDR3 nucleotides: TGTGCCAGCAGTCCTCAGGCATCGGACAGGGGGACCGGGACCCAGTACTTC. Translation: CASSPQASDRGTGTQYF.